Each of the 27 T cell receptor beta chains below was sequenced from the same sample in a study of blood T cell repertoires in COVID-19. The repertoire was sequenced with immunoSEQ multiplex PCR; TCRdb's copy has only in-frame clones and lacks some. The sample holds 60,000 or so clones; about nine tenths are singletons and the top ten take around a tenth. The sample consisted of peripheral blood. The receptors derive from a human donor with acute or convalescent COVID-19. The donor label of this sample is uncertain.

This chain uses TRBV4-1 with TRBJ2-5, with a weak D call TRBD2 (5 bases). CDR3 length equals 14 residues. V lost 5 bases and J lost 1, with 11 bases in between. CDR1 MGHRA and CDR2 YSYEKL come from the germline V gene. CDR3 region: CASSMPGIQETQYF. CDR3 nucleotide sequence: TGCGCCAGCAGCATGCCCGGGATCCAAGAGACCCAGTACTTC.

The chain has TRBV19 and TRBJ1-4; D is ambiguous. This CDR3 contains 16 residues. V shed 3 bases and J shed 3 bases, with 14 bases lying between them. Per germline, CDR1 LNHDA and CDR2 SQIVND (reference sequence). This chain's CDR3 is CASSMIAGQANEKLFF. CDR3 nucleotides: TGTGCCAGTAGTATGATCGCGGGCCAGGCTAATGAAAAACTGTTTTTT. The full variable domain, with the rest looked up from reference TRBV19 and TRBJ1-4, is DGGITQSPKYLFRKEGQNVTLSCEQNLNHDAMYWYRQDPGQGLRLIYYSQIVNDFQKGDIAEGYSVSREKKESFPLTVTSAQKNPTAFYLCASSMIAGQANEKLFFGSGTQLSVL.

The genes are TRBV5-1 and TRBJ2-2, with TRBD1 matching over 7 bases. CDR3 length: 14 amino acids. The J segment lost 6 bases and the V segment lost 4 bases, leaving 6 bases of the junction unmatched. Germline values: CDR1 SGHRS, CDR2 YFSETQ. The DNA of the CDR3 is TGCGCCAGCAGCCTAGACAGGGTCCCCGGGGAGCTGTTTTTT. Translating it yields CASSLDRVPGELFF.

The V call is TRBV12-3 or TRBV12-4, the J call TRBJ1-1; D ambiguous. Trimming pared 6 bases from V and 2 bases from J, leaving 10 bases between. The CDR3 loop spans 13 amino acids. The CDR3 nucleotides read TGTGCCAGCAGCGCCGGGATCAACACTGAAGCTTTCTTT. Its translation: CASSAGINTEAFF.

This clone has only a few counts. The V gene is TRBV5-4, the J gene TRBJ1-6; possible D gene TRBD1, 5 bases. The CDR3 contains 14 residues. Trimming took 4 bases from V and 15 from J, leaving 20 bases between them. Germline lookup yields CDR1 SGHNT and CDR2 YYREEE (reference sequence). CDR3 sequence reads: CASSDPPQDSGLHF. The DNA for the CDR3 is TGTGCCAGCAGCGACCCCCCACAGGATAGCGGCCTCCACTTT.

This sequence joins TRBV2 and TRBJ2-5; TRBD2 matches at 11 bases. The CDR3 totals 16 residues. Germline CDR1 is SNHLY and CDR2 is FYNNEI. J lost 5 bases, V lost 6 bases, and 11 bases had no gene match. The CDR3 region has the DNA TGTGCCAGCAGGGACTCTAGCGGGAGGCTCCAGGAGACCCAGTACTTC. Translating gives CASRDSSGRLQETQYF. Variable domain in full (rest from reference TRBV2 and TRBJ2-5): EPEVTQTPSHQVTQMGQEVILRCVPISNHLYFYWYRQILGQKVEFLVSFYNNEISEKSEIFDDQFSVERPDGSNFTLKIRSTKLEDSAMYFCASRDSSGRLQETQYFGPGTRLLVL.

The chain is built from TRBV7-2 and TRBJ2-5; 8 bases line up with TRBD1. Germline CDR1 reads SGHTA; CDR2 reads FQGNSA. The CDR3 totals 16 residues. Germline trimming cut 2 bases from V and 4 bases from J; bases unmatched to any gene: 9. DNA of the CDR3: TGTGCCAGCAGCTTACGAGGACAGGGCGTTGGAGAGACCCAGTACTTC. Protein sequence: CASSLRGQGVGETQYF.

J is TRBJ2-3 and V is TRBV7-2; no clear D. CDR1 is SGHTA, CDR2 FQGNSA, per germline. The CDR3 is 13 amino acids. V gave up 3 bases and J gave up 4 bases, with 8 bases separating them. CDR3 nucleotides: TGTGCCAGCAGCTTCCCCCGGGCAGATACGCAGTATTTT. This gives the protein CASSFPRADTQYF. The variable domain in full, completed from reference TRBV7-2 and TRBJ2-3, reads GAGVSQSPSNKVTEKGKDVELRCDPISGHTALYWYRQSLGQGLEFLIYFQGNSAPDKSGLPSDRFSAERTGGSVSTLTIQRTQQEDSAVYLCASSFPRADTQYFGPGTRLTVL.

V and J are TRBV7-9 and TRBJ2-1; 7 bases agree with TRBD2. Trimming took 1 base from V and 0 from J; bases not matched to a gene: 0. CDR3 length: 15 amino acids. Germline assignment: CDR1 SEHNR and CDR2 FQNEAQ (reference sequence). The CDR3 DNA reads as TGTGCCAGCAGCTTAGGCGGGGGCTCCTACAATGAGCAGTTCTTC. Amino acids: CASSLGGGSYNEQFF. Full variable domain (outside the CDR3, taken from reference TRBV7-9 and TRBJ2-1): DTGVSQNPRHKITKRGQNVTFRCDPISEHNRLYWYRQTLGQGPEFLTYFQNEAQLEKSRLLSDRFSAERPKGSFSTLEIQRTEQGDSAMYLCASSLGGGSYNEQFFGPGTRLTVL.

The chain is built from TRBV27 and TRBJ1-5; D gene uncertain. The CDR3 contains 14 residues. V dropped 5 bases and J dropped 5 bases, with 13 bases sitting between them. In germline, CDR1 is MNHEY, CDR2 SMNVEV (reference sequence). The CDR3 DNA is TGTGCCAGCAGTCCCGACAATCAGTATCAGCCCCAGCATTTT. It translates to CASSPDNQYQPQHF.

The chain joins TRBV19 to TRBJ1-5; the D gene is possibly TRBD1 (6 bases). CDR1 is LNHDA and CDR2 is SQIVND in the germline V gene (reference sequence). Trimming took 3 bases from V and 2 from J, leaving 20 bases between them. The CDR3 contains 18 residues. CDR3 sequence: CASSIGPKGGERNQPQHF. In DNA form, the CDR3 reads TGTGCCAGTAGTATTGGGCCAAAGGGGGGGGAGCGCAATCAGCCCCAGCATTTT.

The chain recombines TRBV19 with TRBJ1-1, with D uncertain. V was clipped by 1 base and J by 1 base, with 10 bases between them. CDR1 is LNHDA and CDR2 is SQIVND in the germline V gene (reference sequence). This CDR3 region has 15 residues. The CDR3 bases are TGTGCCAGTAGTATAGTAGGCCGGGGGAACACTGAAGCTTTCTTT. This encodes CASSIVGRGNTEAFF.

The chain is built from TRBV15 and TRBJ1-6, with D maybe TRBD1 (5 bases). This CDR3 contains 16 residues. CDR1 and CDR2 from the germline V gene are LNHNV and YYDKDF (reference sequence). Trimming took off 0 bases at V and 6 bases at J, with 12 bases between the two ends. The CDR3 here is CATSRDRQGLNSPLHF. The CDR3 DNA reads TGTGCCACCAGCAGAGATAGGCAGGGTCTTAATTCACCCCTCCACTTT.

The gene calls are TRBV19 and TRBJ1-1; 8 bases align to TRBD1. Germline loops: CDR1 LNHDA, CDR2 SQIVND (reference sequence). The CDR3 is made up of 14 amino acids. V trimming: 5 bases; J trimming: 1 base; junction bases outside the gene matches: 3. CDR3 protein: CASSRDRTNTEAFF. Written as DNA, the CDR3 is TGTGCCAGTAGTCGGGACAGGACGAACACTGAAGCTTTCTTT.

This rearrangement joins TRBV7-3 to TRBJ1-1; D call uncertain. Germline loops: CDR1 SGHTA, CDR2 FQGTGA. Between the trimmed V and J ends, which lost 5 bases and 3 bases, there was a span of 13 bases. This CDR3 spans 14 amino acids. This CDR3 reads CASSPPGVHTEAFF. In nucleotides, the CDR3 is TGTGCCAGCAGCCCCCCCGGGGTTCACACTGAAGCTTTCTTT.

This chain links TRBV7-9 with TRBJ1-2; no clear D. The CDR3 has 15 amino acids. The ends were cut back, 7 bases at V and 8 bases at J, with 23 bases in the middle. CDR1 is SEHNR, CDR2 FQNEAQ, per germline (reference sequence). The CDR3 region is CASTLGRAALDGYTF. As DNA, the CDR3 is TGTGCCAGCACCCTAGGGCGAGCGGCTTTGGACGGCTACACCTTC.

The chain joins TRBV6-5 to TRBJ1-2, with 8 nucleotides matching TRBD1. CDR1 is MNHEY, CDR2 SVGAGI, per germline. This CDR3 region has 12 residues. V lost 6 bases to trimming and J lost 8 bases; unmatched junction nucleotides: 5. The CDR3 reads CASSQGARGYTF. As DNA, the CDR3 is TGTGCCAGCAGCCAGGGGGCGCGGGGCTACACCTTC.

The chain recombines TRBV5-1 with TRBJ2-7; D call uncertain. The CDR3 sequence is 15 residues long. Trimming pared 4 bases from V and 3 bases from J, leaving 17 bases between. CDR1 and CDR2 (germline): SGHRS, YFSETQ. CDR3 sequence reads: CASSPAKAHSYEQYF. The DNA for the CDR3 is TGCGCCAGCAGCCCCGCTAAGGCTCACAGCTACGAGCAGTACTTC.

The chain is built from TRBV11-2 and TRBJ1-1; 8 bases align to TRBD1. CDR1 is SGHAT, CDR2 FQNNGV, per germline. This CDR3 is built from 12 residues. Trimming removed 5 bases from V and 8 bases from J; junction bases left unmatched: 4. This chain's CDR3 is CASSTRTGEAFF. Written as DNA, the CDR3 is TGTGCCAGCAGCACACGGACAGGGGAAGCTTTCTTT. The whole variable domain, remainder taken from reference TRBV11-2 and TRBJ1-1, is EAGVAQSPRYKIIEKRQSVAFWCNPISGHATLYWYQQILGQGPKLLIQFQNNGVVDDSQLPKDRFSAERLKGVDSTLKIQPAKLEDSAVYLCASSTRTGEAFFGQGTRLTVV.

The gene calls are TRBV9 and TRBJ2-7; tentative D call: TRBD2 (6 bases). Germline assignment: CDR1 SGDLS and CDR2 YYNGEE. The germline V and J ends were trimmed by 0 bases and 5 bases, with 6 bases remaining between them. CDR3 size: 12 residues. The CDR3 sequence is CASSVAGDEQYV. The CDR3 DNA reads TGTGCCAGCAGCGTAGCGGGAGACGAGCAGTACGTC.

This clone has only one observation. CDR3 protein: CASSELTGASNYGYTF. DNA of the CDR3: TGTGCCAGCAGCGAACTTACAGGGGCCAGTAACTATGGCTACACCTTC. The chain recombines TRBV9 with TRBJ1-2; 7 nucleotides align to TRBD1. Trimming removed 3 bases from V and 1 base from J; junction bases left unmatched: 9. Per the germline V gene, CDR1 is SGDLS and CDR2 is YYNGEE. This CDR3 contains 16 residues.

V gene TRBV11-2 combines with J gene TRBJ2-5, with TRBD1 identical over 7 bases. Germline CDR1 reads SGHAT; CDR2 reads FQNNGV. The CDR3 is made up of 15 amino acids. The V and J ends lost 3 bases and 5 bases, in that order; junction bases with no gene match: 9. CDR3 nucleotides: TGTGCCAGCAGCTTCACAGGGGCTTCGAGGGAGACCCAGTACTTC. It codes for CASSFTGASRETQYF.

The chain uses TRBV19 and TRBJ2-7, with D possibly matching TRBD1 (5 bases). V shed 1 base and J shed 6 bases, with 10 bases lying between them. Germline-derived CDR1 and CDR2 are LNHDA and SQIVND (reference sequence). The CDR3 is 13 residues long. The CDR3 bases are TGTGCCAGTAGTATAGGTAGGGGCGGCGAGCAGTACGTC. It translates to CASSIGRGGEQYV.

The CDR3, as DNA: TGTGCCAGCTCACCACGACAGGGGTCCGATCAGCCCCAGCATTTT. Its translation: CASSPRQGSDQPQHF. The gene calls are TRBV18 and TRBJ1-5; 8 bases are shared with TRBD1. The V segment lost 1 base and the J segment 5 bases; nucleotides outside the gene matches: 4. There are 15 residues in the CDR3. Germline V gene lookup returns CDR1 KGHSH and CDR2 LQKENI.

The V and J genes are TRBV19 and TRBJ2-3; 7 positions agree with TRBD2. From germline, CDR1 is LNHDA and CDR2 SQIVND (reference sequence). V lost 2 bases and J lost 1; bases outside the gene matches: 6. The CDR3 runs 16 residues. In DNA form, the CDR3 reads TGTGCCAGTAGTATAAGAATTGCGGGGGGCACAGATACGCAGTATTTT. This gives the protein CASSIRIAGGTDTQYF.

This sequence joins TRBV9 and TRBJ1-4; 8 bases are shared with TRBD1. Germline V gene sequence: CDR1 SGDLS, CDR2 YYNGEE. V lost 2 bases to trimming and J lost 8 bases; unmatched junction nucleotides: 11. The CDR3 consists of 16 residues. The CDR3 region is CASSVGQGTPWEKLFF. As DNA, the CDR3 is TGTGCCAGCAGCGTCGGACAGGGAACCCCCTGGGAAAAACTGTTTTTT.

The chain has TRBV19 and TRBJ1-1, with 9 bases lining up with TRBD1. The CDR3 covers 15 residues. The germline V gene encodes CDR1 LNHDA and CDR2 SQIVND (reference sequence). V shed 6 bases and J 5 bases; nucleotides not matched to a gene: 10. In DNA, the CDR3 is TGTGCCAGTAGACACACAGGGGGCTCTCAGACTGAAGCTTTCTTT. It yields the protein CASRHTGGSQTEAFF.